This T cell receptor (beta chain) derives from a study of control samples from healthy donors and cancer patients. Here immunoSEQ multiplex PCR was the method, and the copy in TCRdb shows in-frame clones only, minus some. The sample lists about 120,000 clones, 87% occurring once. The receptor's source is a man aged 25 to 40 in good health. Sequencing input: blood.

Here the CDR3 DNA reads TGTGCCAGCAGCTTAGGACCGGGAATGAACACTGAAGCTTTCTTT. The encoded protein is CASSLGPGMNTEAFF. The rearrangement joins TRBV11-2 to TRBJ1-1; D is undetermined. The CDR3 runs 15 residues. The V end lost 1 base, the J end lost 0 bases, and 9 bases lay between the germline ends. The germline gives CDR1 SGHAT, CDR2 FQNNGV.